The 25 T cell receptor beta chains in this list originate from one sample, sequenced in a study of cytomegalovirus exposure and HLA in healthy donors. Primers: 60 Vbeta forward and 13 Jbeta reverse. The assay was immunoSEQ multiplex PCR, and TCRdb's table has in-frame clones only and misses some. The sample gives 100,000 to 150,000 clones, approximately 75% of which show up once; 5% to 7% is in the top ten. Sequencing input: PBMCs. Receptors originate from a woman between 40 and 55 years old in good health and CMV-seropositive.

The chain carries TRBV6-4 and TRBJ1-2, with 10 nucleotides matching TRBD1. CDR1 is MRHNA, CDR2 SNTAGT, per germline. V was clipped by 4 bases and J by 6 bases; unmatched bases: 5. The CDR3 length is 14 residues. The CDR3 DNA reads as TGTGCCAGCAGTGGAGACAGGGGGCGAGATGGCTACACCTTC. It yields the protein CASSGDRGRDGYTF.

V usage is TRBV11-2 and J usage is TRBJ2-7; possibly TRBD1 for D (5 bases). Per the germline V gene, CDR1 is SGHAT and CDR2 is FQNNGV. The germline V and J ends were trimmed by 3 bases and 5 bases, with 14 bases remaining between them. This CDR3 is built from 14 residues. The CDR3 region is CASSLGHQSDEQYF. The CDR3, as DNA: TGTGCCAGCAGCTTGGGGCATCAGAGCGACGAGCAGTACTTC.

The J gene is TRBJ2-3, the V gene TRBV7-2; D may be TRBD2 (5 bases). The CDR3 has 15 amino acids. Germline CDR1 reads SGHTA; CDR2 reads FQGNSA. With 1 base removed from V and 1 base from J, the gap between germline ends came to 9 bases. The CDR3 region has the DNA TGTGCCAGCAGCTTAGTAAGCGGACGCACAGATACGCAGTATTTT. Translated: CASSLVSGRTDTQYF.

The chain combines TRBV7-3 with TRBJ1-1; D is perhaps TRBD1 (6 bases). V lost 0 bases and J 3 bases, leaving 14 bases between the germline ends. Germline V gives CDR1 SGHTA, CDR2 FQGTGA. The CDR3 extends over 16 amino acids. CDR3: CASSLTGQGWHTEAFF. DNA of the CDR3: TGTGCCAGCAGCTTAACCGGGCAGGGGTGGCACACTGAAGCTTTCTTT.

The chain combines TRBV11-2 with TRBJ1-5, with a weak D call TRBD1 (5 bases). This CDR3 region has 13 residues. V lost 2 bases and J 5 bases, leaving 7 bases between the germline ends. Per the germline V gene, CDR1 is SGHAT and CDR2 is FQNNGV. The CDR3 nucleotides are TGTGCCAGCAGCTTACGCAGGGATCAGCCCCAGCATTTT. Translation gives CASSLRRDQPQHF.

The V call is TRBV6-1, the J call TRBJ2-3, with unresolved D. CDR1 is MNHNS, CDR2 SASEGT, per germline. V was shortened by 6 bases and J by 6 bases, with 13 bases between the two germline ends. This CDR3 has 13 residues. The DNA for the CDR3 is TGTGCCAGCAGGTGGGCCAGACCGGATACGCAGTATTTT. Translating it yields CASRWARPDTQYF.

The rearrangement uses TRBV10-3 and TRBJ2-2; 12 bases are shared with TRBD2. This CDR3 region has 16 residues. The germline V gene encodes CDR1 ENHRY and CDR2 SYGVKD. J gave up 4 bases and V 6 bases, and 6 bases lay outside the gene matches. CDR3 DNA sequence: TGTGCCATCAGGACCCTAGCGGGGGGGTTCACCGGGGAGCTGTTTTTT. Its translation: CAIRTLAGGFTGELFF.

This chain uses TRBV2 with TRBJ2-5; 8 bases match TRBD1. The J segment lost 5 bases and the V segment lost 1 base, leaving 6 bases of the junction unmatched. The CDR3 has 15 residues. Germline V gene data show CDR1 as SNHLY and CDR2 as FYNNEI. In DNA form, the CDR3 reads TGTGCCAGCAGTGAAGGCGGACAGGGTTCGGAGACCCAGTACTTC. Protein: CASSEGGQGSETQYF.

The chain combines TRBV6-1 with TRBJ2-7, with a weak D call TRBD2 (5 bases). This CDR3 contains 15 residues. V was trimmed by 6 bases and J by 2 bases, leaving 17 bases between them. Looked up from germline, CDR1 is MNHNS and CDR2 is SASEGT. CDR3 sequence (DNA): TGTGCCAGCAGCCTGAGGGCCAACGGGGCCTACGAGCAGTACTTC. Encoded protein: CASSLRANGAYEQYF.

This chain uses TRBV2 with TRBJ2-5, with 7 positions matching TRBD2. CDR1 and CDR2 from the germline V gene are SNHLY and FYNNEI. This CDR3 is 16 amino acids long. V lost 7 bases and J lost 4; bases outside the gene matches: 15. CDR3 DNA sequence: TGTGCCAGCACCCGAATTAGCGGGCCCAAGGGAGAGACCCAGTACTTC. Its protein is CASTRISGPKGETQYF.

This rearrangement joins TRBV11-2 to TRBJ2-7, with 11 nucleotides matching TRBD2. V lost 0 bases to trimming and J lost 1 base; unmatched junction nucleotides: 11. Germline CDR1 SGHAT, CDR2 FQNNGV. The CDR3 contains 19 residues. The DNA of the CDR3 is TGTGCCAGCAGCTTAGAGTATGGGCTAGCGGGAGGTCTTTCCTACGAGCAGTACTTC. Translating gives CASSLEYGLAGGLSYEQYF.

This chain links TRBV19 with TRBJ2-2; weak D call: TRBD1 (6 bases). The V gene's germline CDR1 is LNHDA and CDR2 SQIVND (reference sequence). The CDR3 has 13 residues. V shed 5 bases and J shed 6 bases, with 10 bases lying between them. The CDR3 sequence is CASSRRTAGELFF. CDR3 DNA sequence: TGTGCCAGTAGTCGTAGGACAGCCGGGGAGCTGTTTTTT.

V is TRBV11-1 and J is TRBJ1-5; perhaps TRBD1 as D (5 bases). Trimming shortened V by 5 bases and J by 6 bases, and 17 bases separated the two germline ends. This CDR3 has 15 residues. Germline loops: CDR1 SGHAT, CDR2 FQDESV (reference sequence). CDR3 protein: CASSPDGGAGQPQHF. CDR3 coding DNA: TGTGCCAGCAGCCCCGACGGGGGTGCGGGTCAGCCCCAGCATTTT.

The chain recombines TRBV5-6 with TRBJ2-7; D is possibly TRBD2 (6 bases). The CDR3 totals 15 residues. The V gene's germline CDR1 is SGHDT and CDR2 YYEEEE. Trimming cost V 5 bases and J 4 bases, with 19 bases left between them. The DNA of the CDR3 is TGTGCCAGCAGTAAAACGGAGGGCCCTCGGTACGAGCAGTACTTC. Its protein product is CASSKTEGPRYEQYF.

The chain employs TRBV6-1 and TRBJ2-7; a possible D gene is TRBD2 (5 bases). The length of the CDR3 is 14 residues. Trimming removed 10 bases from V and 1 base from J, with 17 bases in between. CDR1 MNHNS and CDR2 SASEGT come from the germline V gene. The CDR3 reads CATADGGRSYEQYF. DNA of the CDR3: TGTGCCACCGCGGACGGAGGACGTTCCTACGAGCAGTACTTC.

For this clone: The sample contains more than one DNA sequence encoding this CDR3. The CDR3 coding sequence is TGTGCCAGCAGTTTGAGCGGGAGCTCCTACAATGAGCAGTTCTTC. It codes for CASSLSGSSYNEQFF. The genes are TRBV28 and TRBJ2-1; TRBD2 matches 8 bases. V lost 3 bases, J lost 0 bases, and 1 base stayed unmatched. This CDR3 contains 15 residues. Germline values: CDR1 MDHEN, CDR2 SYDVKM.

The chain employs TRBV6-5 and TRBJ1-4; D may be TRBD1 (6 bases). CDR1 MNHEY and CDR2 SVGAGI come from the germline V gene. V was cut by 5 bases and J by 8 bases, with 12 bases left in between. CDR3 length: 13 residues. The CDR3, as DNA: TGTGCCAGCAGTACGGACAGTGACGAAAAACTGTTTTTT. Translating it yields CASSTDSDEKLFF.

This sequence joins TRBV9 and TRBJ1-6; 7 nucleotides match TRBD1. Germline V gene lookup returns CDR1 SGDLS and CDR2 YYNGEE. V was clipped by 4 bases and J by 5 bases; unmatched bases: 6. The CDR3 loop spans 15 amino acids. The CDR3: CASSTTTGNNSPLHF. The DNA for the CDR3 is TGTGCCAGCAGCACGACGACAGGGAATAATTCACCCCTCCACTTT. Full variable domain (missing parts from reference TRBV9 and TRBJ1-6): DSGVTQTPKHLITATGQRVTLRCSPRSGDLSVYWYQQSLDQGLQFLIQYYNGEERAKGNILERFSAQQFPDLHSELNLSSLELGDSALYFCASSTTTGNNSPLHFGNGTRLTVT.

This chain uses TRBV9 with TRBJ1-2; D is perhaps TRBD1 (5 bases). CDR1 and CDR2 from the germline V gene are SGDLS and YYNGEE. The CDR3 is made up of 13 amino acids. The V end was cut by 5 bases, the J end by 5 bases, with 13 bases between. In nucleotides, the CDR3 is TGTGCCAGCAGTCCCCAGGGTGAATATGGCTACACCTTC. This encodes CASSPQGEYGYTF.

The count of this clone is one. The chain couples TRBV6-5 to TRBJ2-1; 16 bases map to TRBD2. J lost 13 bases, V lost 9 bases, and 9 bases had no gene match. The CDR3 sequence is 14 residues long. The germline V gene has CDR1 MNHEY and CDR2 SVGAGI. The CDR3 DNA reads as TGTGCCAGTTCGGGACTAGCGGGGGGGCGGGGTCAGTTCTTC. It translates to CASSGLAGGRGQFF.

This clone is a singleton in its sample. The V and J genes are TRBV9 and TRBJ2-2; D might be TRBD1 (6 bases). The CDR3 is made up of 14 amino acids. Germline loops: CDR1 SGDLS, CDR2 YYNGEE. V was pared by 4 bases and J by 5 bases, with 12 bases between. The CDR3 coding sequence is TGTGCCAGCAGCTCCGGACAGCCTACCGGGGAGCTGTTTTTT. It yields the protein CASSSGQPTGELFF.

J is TRBJ2-5 and V is TRBV15; 7 bases are shared with TRBD1. This CDR3 region has 15 residues. After removal of 8 bases from V and 1 base from J, the junction contained 10 bases not matched to a gene. Germline loops: CDR1 LNHNV, CDR2 YYDKDF (reference sequence). DNA for the CDR3: TGTGCCACCTCAACTTCACAGGGGAGCCAAGAGACCCAGTACTTC. Amino acids: CATSTSQGSQETQYF.

The chain uses TRBV4-3 and TRBJ2-3; tentative D call: TRBD2 (5 bases). CDR3 size: 16 residues. The germline CDR1 and CDR2 sequences are LGHNA and YSLEER. Trimming removed 0 bases from V and 3 bases from J, with 13 bases in between. DNA for the CDR3: TGCGCCAGCAGCCAAGAGTCTAGCAGAGGTACAGATACGCAGTATTTT. It specifies CASSQESSRGTDTQYF.

CDR3 region: CASSSRAGGYYQPQHF. The CDR3 nucleotides read TGTGCCAGCAGCTCTCGGGCAGGGGGGTATTATCAGCCCCAGCATTTT. This chain joins TRBV11-3 and TRBJ1-5, with 7 bases aligning to TRBD1. CDR3 size: 16 residues. Per the germline V gene, CDR1 is SGHNT and CDR2 is YENEEA. The ends lost 4 bases at V and 5 bases at J; junction bases unmatched: 11.

A single count supports this clone. The J gene is TRBJ2-3, the V gene TRBV11-3, with 8 bases aligning to TRBD1. Germline V CDR1 and CDR2: SGHNT, YENEEA. V was pared by 4 bases and J by 0 bases, with 6 bases of the junction left unmatched. The CDR3 sequence is 16 residues long. The CDR3 region is CASSSGQGHSTDTQYF. The DNA of the CDR3 is TGTGCCAGCAGCTCCGGACAGGGACATAGCACAGATACGCAGTATTTT.